The text below deals with one T cell receptor (beta chain). A much larger clone differs by one base, so this may be a read error. Germline CDR1 and CDR2: SGHTA and FQGNSA. The CDR3 covers 13 residues. The TCR beta CDR3 regions underwent amplification using RNA transcripts as the source. With the HTBI primer set, the TCR CDR3 went through a first round of RT-PCR. TCRdb re-called the multiplex PCR reads through MiXCR, storing one row per CDR3 protein. The sample holds a few hundred thousand distinct CDR3 sequences, about 15% seen once. The data were taken from a study of T cells in Graves' hyperthyroidism and ophthalmopathy.

The sample consisted of blood. The chain links TRBV7-2 to TRBJ1-1; no firm D call. The clonotype comes from a woman in her twenties or thirties with Graves' hyperthyroidism. The CDR3 nucleotides read TGTGCCAGCAGCTTTCTAACGAGCACTGGAGCTTTCTTT. Its translation is CASSFLTSTGAFF.